Listed here are 32 T cell receptor beta chains from one sample, sequenced in a study of T cell responses to AZD1222 COVID-19 vaccine. The data were produced by immunoSEQ multiplex PCR, yet TCRdb's version contains in-frame clones alone and is incomplete. The sample has some 150,000 clones, 88% seen once; the top ten hold about 3%. The sample was peripheral blood, taken 28 days after the second AZD1222 dose. Receptor source: an adult who received the AZD1222 COVID-19 vaccine.

V and J are TRBV7-6 and TRBJ2-2; 14 nucleotides line up with TRBD2. CDR3 size: 18 residues. From germline, CDR1 is SGHVS and CDR2 FNYEAQ. The V and J ends lost 5 bases and 6 bases, in that order; junction bases with no gene match: 11. CDR3 nucleotide sequence: TGTGCCAGCAGCAAAAAGGGACTAGCGGGAGTAGGGGCCGGGGAGCTGTTTTTT. Protein product: CASSKKGLAGVGAGELFF.

This clone appeared a single time. V gene TRBV27 combines with J gene TRBJ2-3; perhaps D is TRBD1 or TRBD2 (5 bases each). Germline V lookup: CDR1 MNHEY, CDR2 SMNVEV (reference sequence). The CDR3 totals 16 residues. Trimming took off 6 bases at V and 5 bases at J, with 21 bases between the two ends. The CDR3 sequence: CASSPPGPALRDTQYF. In DNA form, the CDR3 reads TGTGCCAGCAGCCCACCGGGACCCGCGCTGCGAGATACGCAGTATTTT.

The V and J genes are TRBV2 and TRBJ2-6; 7 positions match TRBD1. The V gene's germline CDR1 is SNHLY and CDR2 FYNNEI. Trimming cost V 6 bases and J 1 base; bases outside gene matches: 12. CDR3 length: 18 amino acids. This CDR3 reads CASRGLRGQVSGANVLTF. The CDR3 DNA reads TGTGCCAGCAGGGGGTTGAGAGGACAGGTATCTGGGGCCAACGTCCTGACTTTC. Full variable domain (outside the CDR3, taken from reference TRBV2 and TRBJ2-6): EPEVTQTPSHQVTQMGQEVILRCVPISNHLYFYWYRQILGQKVEFLVSFYNNEISEKSEIFDDQFSVERPDGSNFTLKIRSTKLEDSAMYFCASRGLRGQVSGANVLTFGAGSRLTVL.

This rearrangement joins TRBV28 to TRBJ2-7; 11 nucleotides match TRBD2. The CDR3 length is 16 residues. CDR1 is MDHEN and CDR2 is SYDVKM in the germline V gene. After removal of 5 bases from V and 2 bases from J, the junction contained 8 bases not matched to a gene. The CDR3: CASSAPGTSGTYEQYF. CDR3 nucleotide sequence: TGTGCCAGCAGTGCCCCAGGGACTAGCGGTACCTACGAGCAGTACTTC.

V usage is TRBV7-3 and J usage is TRBJ2-1; 10 bases line up with TRBD2. The CDR3 contains 15 residues. Unmatched junction bases numbered 4, after V lost 5 bases and J lost 3 bases. Germline V gene lookup returns CDR1 SGHTA and CDR2 FQGTGA. The CDR3: CASSPSGGGYNEQFF. The CDR3 DNA follows: TGTGCCAGCAGCCCAAGCGGGGGGGGCTACAATGAGCAGTTCTTC.

As for this clone: The junction shows a germline mismatch at one end, possibly a read error. The genes are TRBV6-1 and TRBJ2-5; D is unclear. CDR1 MNHNS and CDR2 SASEGT come from the germline V gene. The length of the CDR3 is 16 residues. The CDR3 nucleotides read TGTGCCAGCAGTGACGTTCGCTCAGCTCCCCAAAAGACCCAGTACTTC. Translated, it gives CASSDVRSAPQKTQYF.

This clone was observed a single time. The rearrangement links TRBV7-8 to TRBJ2-7; 9 bases map to TRBD1. Germline V lookup: CDR1 SGHVS, CDR2 FQNEAQ. This CDR3 has 14 residues. The V segment lost 1 base and the J segment 6 bases; nucleotides outside the gene matches: 4. CDR3 DNA sequence: TGTGCCAGCAGCTTAGTGGGGACAGGGTTCGAGCAGTACTTC. Translation gives CASSLVGTGFEQYF.

The chain carries TRBV24-1 and TRBJ1-5; TRBD1 agrees at 8 bases. The CDR3 totals 16 residues. Germline CDR1 and CDR2: KGHDR and SFDVKD. V gave up 4 bases and J gave up 4 bases; unmatched junction bases: 8. The CDR3 DNA is TGTGCCACCAGTGACCCTGGACAGGGAGCGAATCAGCCCCAGCATTTT. Amino acid sequence: CATSDPGQGANQPQHF.

This chain links TRBV9 with TRBJ1-2; D ambiguous. V gave up 0 bases and J gave up 1 base, with 7 bases separating them. CDR3 length equals 14 residues. Per the germline V gene, CDR1 is SGDLS and CDR2 is YYNGEE. CDR3 coding DNA: TGTGCCAGCAGCGTAGTTTGGAATAACTATGGCTACACCTTC. Its protein product is CASSVVWNNYGYTF. The full variable domain, its missing parts supplied by reference TRBV9 and TRBJ1-2, is DSGVTQTPKHLITATGQRVTLRCSPRSGDLSVYWYQQSLDQGLQFLIQYYNGEERAKGNILERFSAQQFPDLHSELNLSSLELGDSALYFCASSVVWNNYGYTFGSGTRLTVV.

The chain uses TRBV10-3 and TRBJ2-5, with D possibly being TRBD2 (6 bases). Trimming removed 6 bases at V and 1 base at J, with 12 bases between. CDR1 and CDR2 from the germline V gene are ENHRY and SYGVKD. This CDR3 comprises 14 residues. This chain's CDR3 is CAIRVEGSQETQYF. The CDR3 region has the DNA TGTGCCATCAGGGTGGAGGGATCCCAAGAGACCCAGTACTTC.

This clone was picked up one time. This chain links TRBV5-4 with TRBJ2-1; no firm D call. Trimming stripped 0 bases from V and 0 bases from J, with 10 bases between. The germline V gene encodes CDR1 SGHNT and CDR2 YYREEE (reference sequence). The CDR3 runs 16 residues. Here the CDR3 DNA reads TGTGCCAGCAGCTTGGGCCACTCGATCTCCTACAATGAGCAGTTCTTC. Translating gives CASSLGHSISYNEQFF.

This clone was counted only a few times. The rearrangement links TRBV10-3 to TRBJ2-5, with 8 bases identical to TRBD1. V dropped 3 bases and J dropped 5; count of bases not matched to a gene: 5. The CDR3 is made up of 14 amino acids. The germline V gene encodes CDR1 ENHRY and CDR2 SYGVKD. CDR3: CAISDGQGRETQYF. The CDR3 nucleotides read TGTGCCATCAGTGACGGACAGGGCCGGGAGACCCAGTACTTC.

The genes are TRBV5-4 and TRBJ1-2; no definite D call. The V gene's germline CDR1 is SGHNT and CDR2 YYREEE (reference sequence). This CDR3 spans 12 amino acids. Trimming took 2 bases from V and 7 from J, leaving 9 bases between them. The DNA of the CDR3 is TGTGCCAGCAGCTTCGGAGGATTTGGCTACACCTTC. As protein: CASSFGGFGYTF.

V and J are TRBV5-4 and TRBJ2-7, with TRBD2 matching over 9 bases. The junction had 3 bases not matched to a gene; V was cut back by 1 base and J by 1 base. The CDR3 runs to 15 residues. CDR1 and CDR2 (germline): SGHNT, YYREEE (reference sequence). For the CDR3, the DNA is TGTGCCAGCAGCTTGAAGACTAGCGGTTCCTACGAGCAGTACTTC. This translates into CASSLKTSGSYEQYF.

This rearrangement joins TRBV5-8 to TRBJ2-2; D call uncertain. CDR3 length equals 14 residues. V was cut by 3 bases and J by 3 bases, with 9 bases left in between. The germline gives CDR1 SGHTS, CDR2 YDEGEE. The DNA for the CDR3 is TGTGCCAGCAGCTGGCTTTATGACACCGGGGAGCTGTTTTTT. Protein sequence: CASSWLYDTGELFF.

The chain has TRBV5-5 and TRBJ2-7; 9 bases align to TRBD1. The germline CDR1 and CDR2 sequences are SGHKS and YYEKEE (reference sequence). The CDR3 is made up of 13 amino acids. With 4 bases clipped from V and 6 bases from J, the junction kept 5 bases outside the gene matches. CDR3 sequence reads: CASSSMTGGEQYF. The DNA for the CDR3 is TGTGCCAGCAGCAGTATGACAGGGGGCGAGCAGTACTTC.

The chain joins TRBV5-1 to TRBJ2-3; the D is unclear. This CDR3 is 12 amino acids long. Looked up from germline, CDR1 is SGHRS and CDR2 is YFSETQ. The V end lost 1 base, the J end lost 4 bases, and 4 bases lay between the germline ends. CDR3 nucleotides: TGCGCCAGCAGCTTGTCAGCAGATACGCAGTATTTT. This encodes CASSLSADTQYF.

The gene calls are TRBV3-1 (or the pseudogene TRBV3-2) and TRBJ2-3, with D tentatively TRBD2 (6 bases). The V gene lost 3 bases and the J gene lost 9 bases, with 16 bases spanning the gap. There are 14 residues in the CDR3. Germline V gives CDR1 LGHDT, CDR2 YNNKEL (reference sequence). The CDR3: CASSQDPREDTQYF. In DNA form, the CDR3 reads TGTGCCAGCAGCCAGGACCCTAGGGAGGACACGCAGTATTTT.

The CDR3 sequence: CASSHLGGNTGELFF. The CDR3 DNA follows: TGCGCCAGCAGCCACCTGGGGGGGAACACCGGGGAGCTGTTTTTT. The rearrangement joins TRBV4-1 to TRBJ2-2, with D tentatively TRBD2 (6 bases). The CDR3 has 15 residues. The germline V and J ends were trimmed by 3 bases and 1 base, with 9 bases remaining between them. Per the germline V gene, CDR1 is MGHRA and CDR2 is YSYEKL.

The chain combines TRBV2 with TRBJ2-7, with no clear D. Germline-derived CDR1 and CDR2 are SNHLY and FYNNEI. Trimming left V 6 bases short and J 0 bases short, with 3 bases between. CDR3 length: 11 amino acids. CDR3 coding DNA: TGTGCCAGCAGAGGCTCCTACGAGCAGTACTTC. Its protein is CASRGSYEQYF.

The V and J genes are TRBV19 and TRBJ1-6; 7 nucleotides align to TRBD1. There are 14 residues in the CDR3. V was pared by 5 bases and J by 7 bases, with 5 bases of the junction left unmatched. In germline, CDR1 is LNHDA, CDR2 SQIVND (reference sequence). CDR3 residues: CASSVTGANSPLHF. The CDR3 DNA sequence: TGTGCCAGTAGTGTCACAGGGGCGAATTCACCCCTCCACTTT. The variable domain in full, completed from reference TRBV19 and TRBJ1-6, reads DGGITQSPKYLFRKEGQNVTLSCEQNLNHDAMYWYRQDPGQGLRLIYYSQIVNDFQKGDIAEGYSVSREKKESFPLTVTSAQKNPTAFYLCASSVTGANSPLHFGNGTRLTVT.

The chain links TRBV10-1 to TRBJ1-1; 11 positions agree with TRBD1. Losses at the gene ends were 8 bases for V and 5 bases for J; bases not matched to a gene: 1. This CDR3 is built from 12 residues. Looked up from germline, CDR1 is WNHNN and CDR2 is SYGVQD (reference sequence). This chain's CDR3 is CASGTGGTEAFF. In nucleotides, the CDR3 is TGCGCCAGCGGGACAGGGGGGACTGAAGCTTTCTTT.

The chain joins TRBV10-3 to TRBJ2-7; D not resolved. Trimming removed 2 bases at V and 5 bases at J, with 10 bases between. CDR3 size: 13 residues. CDR1 and CDR2 from the germline V gene are ENHRY and SYGVKD. CDR3 loop: CAISEEESHEQYF. The CDR3 DNA reads as TGTGCCATCAGTGAGGAGGAGTCACACGAGCAGTACTTC.

This clone was observed a single time. This rearrangement joins TRBV10-3 to TRBJ2-6, with 11 bases identical to TRBD2. This CDR3 spans 19 amino acids. V was clipped by 6 bases and J by 0 bases; unmatched bases: 10. Germline V CDR1 and CDR2: ENHRY, SYGVKD. The CDR3 sequence is CAIREPLAGGPSGANVLTF. As DNA, the CDR3 is TGTGCCATCAGAGAACCCTTAGCGGGAGGGCCCTCTGGGGCCAACGTCCTGACTTTC.

The V call is TRBV3-1 (or the pseudogene TRBV3-2), the J call TRBJ1-3; the match to TRBD1 covers 8 bases. Trimming cost V 9 bases and J 0 bases; bases outside gene matches: 7. Per the germline V gene, CDR1 is LGHDT and CDR2 is YNNKEL (reference sequence). The CDR3 covers 15 residues. The CDR3 spells CASTQGASSGNTIYF. DNA of the CDR3: TGTGCCAGTACGCAGGGGGCGAGCTCTGGAAACACCATATATTTT.

The chain couples TRBV19 to TRBJ2-2, with 10 nucleotides matching TRBD2. The CDR3 runs to 15 residues. V gave up 5 bases and J gave up 7 bases; unmatched junction bases: 7. From germline, CDR1 is LNHDA and CDR2 SQIVND (reference sequence). As DNA, the CDR3 is TGTGCCAGTAGTCCGCAGCGGGGGGGCGGCGGGGAGCTGTTTTTT. It is translated as CASSPQRGGGGELFF.

The chain couples TRBV3-1 (or the pseudogene TRBV3-2) to TRBJ1-5; D is unclear. The CDR3 is 12 amino acids. The V and J ends lost 3 bases and 3 bases respectively, with 3 bases between them. Looked up from germline, CDR1 is LGHDT and CDR2 is YNNKEL (reference sequence). CDR3 nucleotides: TGTGCCAGCAGCCATAACAATCAGCCCCAGCATTTT. Translation gives CASSHNNQPQHF.

This chain links TRBV28 with TRBJ1-1; unclear D gene. Between the trimmed V and J ends, which lost 5 bases and 1 base, there was a span of 14 bases. The CDR3 spans 15 residues. In germline, CDR1 is MDHEN, CDR2 SYDVKM. In DNA form, the CDR3 reads TGTGCCAGCAGTCACCTAAGCGGGGAGAACACTGAAGCTTTCTTT. Translated: CASSHLSGENTEAFF. Full variable domain (outside the CDR3, taken from reference TRBV28 and TRBJ1-1): DVKVTQSSRYLVKRTGEKVFLECVQDMDHENMFWYRQDPGLGLRLIYFSYDVKMKEKGDIPEGYSVSREKKERFSLILESASTNQTSMYLCASSHLSGENTEAFFGQGTRLTVV.

V is TRBV7-9 and J is TRBJ2-2, with 9 bases matching TRBD1. CDR3 length equals 16 residues. J was trimmed by 5 bases and V by 5 bases; bases with no gene match: 9. The germline CDR1 and CDR2 sequences are SEHNR and FQNEAQ (reference sequence). The CDR3 is CASSPSGTGKTGELFF. CDR3 coding DNA: TGTGCCAGCAGCCCGTCCGGGACAGGGAAGACCGGGGAGCTGTTTTTT. The full variable domain, rest sourced from reference TRBV7-9 and TRBJ2-2, is DTGVSQNPRHKITKRGQNVTFRCDPISEHNRLYWYRQTLGQGPEFLTYFQNEAQLEKSRLLSDRFSAERPKGSFSTLEIQRTEQGDSAMYLCASSPSGTGKTGELFFGEGSRLTVL.

The rearrangement joins TRBV13 to TRBJ1-1; 9 positions agree with TRBD1. Germline CDR1 and CDR2: PRHDT and FYEKMQ (reference sequence). The V and J ends lost 5 bases and 0 bases, in that order; junction bases with no gene match: 7. The CDR3 loop spans 16 amino acids. CDR3 in amino acids: CASSHRDRAMNTEAFF. For the CDR3, the DNA is TGTGCCAGCAGCCACCGGGACAGGGCAATGAACACTGAAGCTTTCTTT.

The rearrangement uses TRBV5-1 and TRBJ2-3, with 13 nucleotides matching TRBD2. After removal of 3 bases from V and 2 bases from J, the junction contained 6 bases not matched to a gene. This CDR3 is built from 17 residues. In germline, CDR1 is SGHRS, CDR2 YFSETQ. The CDR3 DNA sequence: TGCGCCAGCAGCTCACTAGCGGGAGGGCTCCTCACAGATACGCAGTATTTT. Encoded protein: CASSSLAGGLLTDTQYF.

The chain joins TRBV18 to TRBJ1-1, with D perhaps TRBD1 (6 bases). Germline V gene data show CDR1 as KGHSH and CDR2 as LQKENI. The V gene lost 6 bases and the J gene lost 1 base, with 12 bases spanning the gap. The CDR3 contains 14 residues. This CDR3 reads CASSEGVRNTEAFF. The DNA of the CDR3 is TGTGCCAGCTCCGAGGGGGTCAGGAACACTGAAGCTTTCTTT.